Presented here are 10 T cell receptor beta chains from one specimen sequenced in a study of cytomegalovirus exposure and HLA in healthy donors. It was with 60 Vbeta and 13 Jbeta primers that the PCR ran. Measured with immunoSEQ multiplex PCR; TCRdb has only the in-frame clones, and not every one. Its clone listing holds 150,000 or so clones. The specimen was PBMCs. Source of these receptors: a young woman in good health and CMV-seronegative.

This sequence joins TRBV6-5 and TRBJ1-2; D gene unclear. Germline loops: CDR1 MNHEY, CDR2 SVGAGI. The CDR3 length is 15 residues. V shed 2 bases and J shed 7 bases, with 17 bases lying between them. The CDR3 protein is CASSYARPGLIGYTF. In DNA, the CDR3 is TGTGCCAGCAGTTACGCCAGACCAGGATTAATTGGCTACACCTTC.

DNA for the CDR3: TGTGCCAGCAGCTTAGGGATCGGGACAGCCCAAGAGACCCAGTACTTC. Its protein product is CASSLGIGTAQETQYF. V usage is TRBV11-1 and J usage is TRBJ2-5, with 7 bases fitting TRBD1. This CDR3 has 16 amino acids. Trimming took 1 base from V and 1 from J; bases not matched to a gene: 6. Germline V gene sequence: CDR1 SGHAT, CDR2 FQDESV (reference sequence).

The genes are TRBV2 and TRBJ1-6; a possible D gene is TRBD1 (6 bases). Deletions cut 4 bases from V and 8 bases from J, with 12 bases between. The CDR3 runs to 14 residues. Germline V gene data show CDR1 as SNHLY and CDR2 as FYNNEI. Here the CDR3 reads CASSGQAGDSPLHF. CDR3 DNA: TGTGCCAGCAGTGGACAGGCAGGCGATTCACCCCTCCACTTT.

The genes are TRBV14 and TRBJ2-1; no clear D gene. CDR3 length: 15 residues. Germline lookup yields CDR1 SGHDN and CDR2 FVKESK. Trimming took off 3 bases at V and 10 bases at J, with 19 bases between the two ends. The CDR3 DNA follows: TGTGCCAGCAGCCACACGAGGCGGAGCATATGGGAGCAGTTCTTC. Protein product: CASSHTRRSIWEQFF. The full variable domain, its missing parts supplied by reference TRBV14 and TRBJ2-1, is EAGVTQFPSHSVIEKGQTVTLRCDPISGHDNLYWYRRVMGKEIKFLLHFVKESKQDESGMPNNRFLAERTGGTYSTLKVQPAELEDSGVYFCASSHTRRSIWEQFFGPGTRLTVL.

The chain uses TRBV27 and TRBJ1-1; unclear D gene. The CDR3 sequence is 17 residues long. Trimming cost V 9 bases and J 0 bases, with 23 bases left between them. Looked up from germline, CDR1 is MNHEY and CDR2 is SMNVEV (reference sequence). The CDR3 region has the DNA TGTGCCAGTAGTACAAGCAGGTTAACCGGCATGAACACTGAAGCTTTCTTT. It translates to CASSTSRLTGMNTEAFF.

V gene TRBV6-1 combines with J gene TRBJ2-7, with 9 bases identical to TRBD1. Looked up from germline, CDR1 is MNHNS and CDR2 is SASEGT. The CDR3 length is 13 residues. V lost 8 bases to trimming and J lost 2 bases; unmatched junction nucleotides: 4. In DNA form, the CDR3 reads TGTGCCAGCGGACAGGGGTTCGCCTACGAGCAGTACTTC. This codes for CASGQGFAYEQYF.

The rearrangement uses TRBV27 and TRBJ2-6, with D perhaps TRBD2 (6 bases). Germline V lookup: CDR1 MNHEY, CDR2 SMNVEV (reference sequence). The CDR3 spans 14 residues. Trimming cost V 8 bases and J 1 base, with 9 bases left between them. The CDR3, as DNA: TGTGCCAGCGGAGGGGTGTCTGGGGCCAACGTCCTGACTTTC. It encodes CASGGVSGANVLTF.

V gene TRBV4-3 combines with J gene TRBJ2-4; a weak D match, TRBD2 (6 bases). The CDR3 totals 14 residues. CDR1 and CDR2 (germline): LGHNA, YSLEER. Deletions cut 3 bases from V and 9 bases from J, with 15 bases between. As DNA, the CDR3 is TGCGCCAGCAGCCACACTCGCGGGGTTGCCATTCAGTACTTC. It specifies CASSHTRGVAIQYF.

To note about this clone: Other DNA sequences in this specimen translate into the identical CDR3. The rearrangement joins TRBV5-6 to TRBJ2-3, with 7 bases fitting TRBD2. CDR1 and CDR2 (germline): SGHDT, YYEEEE. Trimming cost V 4 bases and J 4 bases; bases outside gene matches: 21. The CDR3 contains 19 residues. CDR3 coding DNA: TGTGCCAGCAGCCAAGCGGGGCGGGGCTTTGGGCACAGTGCAGATACGCAGTATTTT. This gives the protein CASSQAGRGFGHSADTQYF.

This rearrangement joins TRBV5-4 to TRBJ2-3; the D is unclear. Per germline, CDR1 SGHNT and CDR2 YYREEE (reference sequence). V lost 0 bases to trimming and J lost 4 bases, with 21 bases between them. The CDR3 contains 18 residues. The CDR3 DNA sequence: TGTGCCAGCAGCTTGGGATCTTCGGTCCGCCCTCGCGCAGATACGCAGTATTTT. Protein product: CASSLGSSVRPRADTQYF.